The TCR beta chain described here comes from a study of radiotherapy plus CTLA-4 blockade in lung cancer. Background on the study: Of all patients, more than 15% responded objectively and about 30% showed disease control.

With respect to this clone: Its target is not known.

Method: immunoSEQ multiplex PCR; TCRdb's copy keeps in-frame clones and lacks some. This table has around 50,000 clones, around 88% appearing once. Whole-study results and caveats: Early blood T cell clone changes and increased post-radiation serum interferon-beta were reportedly the strongest response predictors. Radiotherapy plus ipilimumab was followed by expansion in blood of tumor-derived TCR clones.

V gave up 1 base and J gave up 1 base; unmatched junction bases: 2. Per the germline V gene, CDR1 is MGHRA and CDR2 is YSYEKL. The CDR3 extends over 15 amino acids. The study gave focal radiation plus ipilimumab CTLA-4 blockade to patients with chemo-refractory metastatic non-small-cell lung cancer. This TCR derives from a human donor with non-small cell lung cancer that progressed on radiotherapy plus ipilimumab. Some clones in this sample may be carry-over from other donors' samples. The source was peripheral blood, collected from a patient treated with radiotherapy plus ipilimumab. The chain couples TRBV4-1 to TRBJ1-1, with 8 bases fitting TRBD1. CDR3 residues: CASSQVGTGNTEAFF. DNA for the CDR3: TGCGCCAGCAGCCAAGTCGGGACAGGGAACACTGAAGCTTTCTTT.